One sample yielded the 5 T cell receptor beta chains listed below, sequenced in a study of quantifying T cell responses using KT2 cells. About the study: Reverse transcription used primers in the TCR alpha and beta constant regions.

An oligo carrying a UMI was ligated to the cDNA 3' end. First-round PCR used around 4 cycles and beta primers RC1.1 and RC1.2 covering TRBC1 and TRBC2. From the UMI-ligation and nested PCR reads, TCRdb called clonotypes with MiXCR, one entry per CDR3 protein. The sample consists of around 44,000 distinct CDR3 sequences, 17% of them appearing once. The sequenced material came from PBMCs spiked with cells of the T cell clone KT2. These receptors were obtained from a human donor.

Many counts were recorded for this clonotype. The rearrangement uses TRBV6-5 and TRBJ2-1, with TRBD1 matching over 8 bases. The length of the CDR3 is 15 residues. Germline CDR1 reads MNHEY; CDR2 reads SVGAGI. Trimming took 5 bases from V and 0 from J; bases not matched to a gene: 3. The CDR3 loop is CASSRTGSSYNEQFF. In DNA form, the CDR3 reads TGTGCCAGCAGTAGGACAGGGAGCTCCTACAATGAGCAGTTCTTC.

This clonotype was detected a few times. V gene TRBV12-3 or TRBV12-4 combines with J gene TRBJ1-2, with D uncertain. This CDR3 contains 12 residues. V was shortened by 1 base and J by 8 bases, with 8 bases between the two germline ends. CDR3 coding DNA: TGTGCCAGCAGTTTAGGTCGGAGGGGCTACACCTTC. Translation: CASSLGRRGYTF.

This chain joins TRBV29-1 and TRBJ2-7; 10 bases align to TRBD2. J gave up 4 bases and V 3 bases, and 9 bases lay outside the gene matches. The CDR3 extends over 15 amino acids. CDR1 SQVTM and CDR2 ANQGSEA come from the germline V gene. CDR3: CSVDLASGSGYEQYF. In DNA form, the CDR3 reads TGCAGCGTTGACTTGGCTAGCGGGAGTGGTTACGAGCAGTACTTC.

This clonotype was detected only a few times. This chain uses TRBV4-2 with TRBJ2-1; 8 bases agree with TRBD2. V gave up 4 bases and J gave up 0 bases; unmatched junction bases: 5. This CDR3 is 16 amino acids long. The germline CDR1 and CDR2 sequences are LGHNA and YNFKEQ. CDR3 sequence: CASSRLRGGSYNEQFF. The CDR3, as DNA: TGTGCCAGCAGCCGACTTCGGGGGGGCTCCTACAATGAGCAGTTCTTC.

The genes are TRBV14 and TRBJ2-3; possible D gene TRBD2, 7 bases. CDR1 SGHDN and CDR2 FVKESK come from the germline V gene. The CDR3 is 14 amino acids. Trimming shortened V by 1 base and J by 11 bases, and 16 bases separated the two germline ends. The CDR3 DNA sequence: TGTGCCAGCAGCCAAGTCGGGACGGGGGGCAAGCAGTATTTT. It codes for CASSQVGTGGKQYF.